This T cell receptor (beta chain) is from a study of pediatric ulcerative colitis. Measured with immunoSEQ multiplex PCR; TCRdb has only the in-frame clones, and not every one. The sample yields over 10,000 clones, roughly three quarters seen once. V was trimmed by 6 bases and J by 0 bases, leaving 10 bases between them. The CDR3 consists of 14 residues. Per germline, CDR1 MNHNS and CDR2 SASEGT. One to two pinch biopsies were taken from the rectum during colonoscopy. Sequencing used gut tissue. This chain uses TRBV6-1 with TRBJ2-3, with a weak D call TRBD2 (5 bases). The TCR sequence derives from a boy between 10 and 17 years old who was a control in a study of pediatric ulcerative colitis. The CDR3 coding sequence is TGTGCCAGCAGGCGCGGCGGGAGCACAGATACGCAGTATTTT. Protein sequence: CASRRGGSTDTQYF.